Detailed here is one T cell receptor beta chain. The antigen remains unidentified. This entry belongs to a study of CD8 T cells in Susac syndrome. Study-level results: CD8+ clonal expansion in Susac peaked in TEMRA cells and active patients.

Random hexamers were used to reverse transcribe the RNA input (about 0.45 to 1 ug). TCRdb ran MiXCR on the immunoSEQ multiplex PCR reads and lists one entry per CDR3 protein. Of tens of thousands of distinct CDR3 sequences in the sample, approximately 93% were seen once. Deletions cut 0 bases from V and 5 bases from J, with 10 bases between. This CDR3 region has 15 residues. Germline loops: CDR1 LGHNA, CDR2 YNFKEQ. The sequence was obtained from a human donor with Susac syndrome. The specimen was CD8+ T cells from PBMCs. The chain links TRBV4-2 to TRBJ2-2, with D tentatively TRBD2 (5 bases). CDR3 residues: CASSQDRGRTGELFF. The CDR3 region has the DNA TGTGCCAGCAGCCAAGATCGGGGTCGGACCGGGGAGCTGTTTTTT.